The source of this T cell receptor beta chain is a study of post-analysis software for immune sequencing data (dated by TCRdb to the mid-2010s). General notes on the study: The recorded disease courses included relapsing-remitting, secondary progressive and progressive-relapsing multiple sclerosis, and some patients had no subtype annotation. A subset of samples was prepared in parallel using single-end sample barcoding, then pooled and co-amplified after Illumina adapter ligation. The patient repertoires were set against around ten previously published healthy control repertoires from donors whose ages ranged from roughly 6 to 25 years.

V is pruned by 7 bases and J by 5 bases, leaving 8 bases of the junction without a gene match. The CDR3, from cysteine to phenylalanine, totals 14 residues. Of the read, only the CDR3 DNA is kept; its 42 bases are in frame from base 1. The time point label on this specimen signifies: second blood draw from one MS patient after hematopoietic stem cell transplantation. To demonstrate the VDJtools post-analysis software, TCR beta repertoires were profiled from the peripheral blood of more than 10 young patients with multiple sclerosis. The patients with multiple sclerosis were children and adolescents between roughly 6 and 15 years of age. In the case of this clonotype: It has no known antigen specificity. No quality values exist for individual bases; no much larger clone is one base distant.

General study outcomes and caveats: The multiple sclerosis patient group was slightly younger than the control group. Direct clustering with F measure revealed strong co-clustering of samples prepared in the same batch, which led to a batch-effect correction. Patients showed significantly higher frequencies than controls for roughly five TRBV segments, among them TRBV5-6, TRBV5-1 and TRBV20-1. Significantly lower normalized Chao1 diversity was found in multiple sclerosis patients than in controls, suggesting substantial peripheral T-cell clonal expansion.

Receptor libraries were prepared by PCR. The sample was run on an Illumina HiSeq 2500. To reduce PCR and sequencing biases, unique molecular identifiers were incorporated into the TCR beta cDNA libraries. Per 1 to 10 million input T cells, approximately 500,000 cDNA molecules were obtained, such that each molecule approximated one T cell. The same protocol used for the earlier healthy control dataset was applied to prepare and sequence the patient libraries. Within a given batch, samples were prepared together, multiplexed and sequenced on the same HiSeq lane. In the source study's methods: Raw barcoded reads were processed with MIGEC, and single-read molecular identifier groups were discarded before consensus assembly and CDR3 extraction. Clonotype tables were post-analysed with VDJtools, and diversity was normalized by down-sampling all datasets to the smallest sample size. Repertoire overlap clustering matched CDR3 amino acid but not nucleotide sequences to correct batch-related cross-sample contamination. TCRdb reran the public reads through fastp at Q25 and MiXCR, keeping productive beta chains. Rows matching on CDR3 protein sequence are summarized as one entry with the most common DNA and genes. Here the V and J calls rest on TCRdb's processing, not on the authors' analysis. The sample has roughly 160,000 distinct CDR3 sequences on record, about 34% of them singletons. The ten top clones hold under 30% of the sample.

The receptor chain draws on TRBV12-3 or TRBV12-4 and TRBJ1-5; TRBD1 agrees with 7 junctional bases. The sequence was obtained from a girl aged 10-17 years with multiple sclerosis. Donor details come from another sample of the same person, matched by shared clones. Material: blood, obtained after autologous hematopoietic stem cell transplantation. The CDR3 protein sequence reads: CASTATGIHQPQHF. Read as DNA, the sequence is TGTGCCAGCACTGCGACAGGGATCCATCAGCCCCAGCATTTT.